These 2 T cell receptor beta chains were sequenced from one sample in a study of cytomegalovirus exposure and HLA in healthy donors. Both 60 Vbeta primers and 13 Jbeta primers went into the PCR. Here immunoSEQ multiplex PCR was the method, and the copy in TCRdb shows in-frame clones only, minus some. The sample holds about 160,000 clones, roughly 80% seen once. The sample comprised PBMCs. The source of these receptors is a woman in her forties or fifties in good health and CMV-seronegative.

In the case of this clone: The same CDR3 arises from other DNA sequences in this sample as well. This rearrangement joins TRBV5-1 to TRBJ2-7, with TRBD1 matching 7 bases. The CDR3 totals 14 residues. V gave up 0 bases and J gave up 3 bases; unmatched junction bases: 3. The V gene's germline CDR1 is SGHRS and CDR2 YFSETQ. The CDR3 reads CASSLAWDSYEQYF. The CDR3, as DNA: TGCGCCAGCAGCTTGGCCTGGGACAGCTACGAGCAGTACTTC.

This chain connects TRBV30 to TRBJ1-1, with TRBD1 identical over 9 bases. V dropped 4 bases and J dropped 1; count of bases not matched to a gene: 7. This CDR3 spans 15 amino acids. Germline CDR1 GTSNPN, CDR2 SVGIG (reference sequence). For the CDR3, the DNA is TGTGCCTGGATTAGACGGGACAGGGCGAACACTGAAGCTTTCTTT. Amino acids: CAWIRRDRANTEAFF.